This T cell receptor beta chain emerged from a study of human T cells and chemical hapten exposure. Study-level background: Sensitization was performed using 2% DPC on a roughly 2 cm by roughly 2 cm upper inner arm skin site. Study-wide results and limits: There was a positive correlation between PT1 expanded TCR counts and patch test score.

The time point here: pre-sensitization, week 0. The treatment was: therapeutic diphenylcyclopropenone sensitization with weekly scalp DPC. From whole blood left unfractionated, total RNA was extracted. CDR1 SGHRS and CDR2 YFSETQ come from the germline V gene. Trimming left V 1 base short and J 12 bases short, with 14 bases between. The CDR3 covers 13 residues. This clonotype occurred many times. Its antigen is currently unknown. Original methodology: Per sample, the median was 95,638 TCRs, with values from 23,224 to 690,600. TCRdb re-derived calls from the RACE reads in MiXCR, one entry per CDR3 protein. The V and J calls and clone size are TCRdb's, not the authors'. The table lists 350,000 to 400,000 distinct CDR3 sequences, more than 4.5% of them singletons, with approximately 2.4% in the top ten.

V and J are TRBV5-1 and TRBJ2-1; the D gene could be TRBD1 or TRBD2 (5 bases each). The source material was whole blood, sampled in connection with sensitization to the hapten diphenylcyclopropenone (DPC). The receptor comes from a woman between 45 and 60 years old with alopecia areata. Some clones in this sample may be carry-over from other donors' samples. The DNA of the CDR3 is TGCGCCAGCAGCTTGTCCAGGGTTAGCGCGCAGTTCTTC. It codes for CASSLSRVSAQFF.